The 32 T cell receptor beta chains in this list originate from one sample, sequenced in a study of metastatic and nonmetastatic thyroid tumors. Until they underwent thyroid surgery, no patient had received any treatment. TCRdb reassembled clones from the PCR reads with MiXCR. The table records about 20,000 clones, roughly 20% of them present only once. Sequencing input: adjacent normal tissue. Receptors originate from a female donor with papillary thyroid cancer or a benign thyroid nodule (not recorded which). Some clones in this sample may be carry-over from other donors' samples.

V gene TRBV27 combines with J gene TRBJ2-1; the match to TRBD1 covers 10 bases. The CDR3 is 14 residues long. After removal of 5 bases from V and 9 bases from J, the junction contained 7 bases not matched to a gene. Germline V gene lookup returns CDR1 MNHEY and CDR2 SMNVEV (reference sequence). The CDR3 nucleotides are TGTGCCAGCAGTCGGGACAGGGGATCGGGTGAGCAGTTCTTC. It translates to CASSRDRGSGEQFF.

This clone occurred once. V usage is TRBV7-9 and J usage is TRBJ1-4; D gene unclear. The V end was cut by 1 base, the J end by 4 bases, with 7 bases between. The CDR3 covers 14 residues. CDR1 SEHNR and CDR2 FQNEAQ come from the germline V gene (reference sequence). CDR3 protein: CASSLDRFNEKLFF. The CDR3 coding sequence is TGTGCCAGCAGCTTAGACAGATTTAATGAAAAACTGTTTTTT.

The rearrangement uses TRBV9 and TRBJ1-1, with no clear D. The germline gives CDR1 SGDLS, CDR2 YYNGEE. This CDR3 region has 14 residues. Trimming removed 0 bases at V and 6 bases at J, with 12 bases between. The CDR3 spells CASSVVFSGAEAFF. DNA of the CDR3: TGTGCCAGCAGCGTAGTATTTTCGGGCGCTGAAGCTTTCTTT.

This clone was counted a few times. The chain employs TRBV12-3 or TRBV12-4 and TRBJ2-3; D may match TRBD1 or TRBD2 (6 bases each). The CDR3 extends over 15 amino acids. Trimming took 5 bases from V and 7 from J, leaving 19 bases between them. CDR3 DNA sequence: TGTGCCAGCAGTATTCTAGGGGGGCCCATCAATACGCAGTATTTT. Its protein is CASSILGGPINTQYF.

In regard to this clone: Germline is not matched at one junction end, which may reflect a read error. This chain uses TRBV7-8 with TRBJ1-5; 8 nucleotides align to TRBD1. The germline gives CDR1 SGHVS, CDR2 FQNEAQ. There are 14 residues in the CDR3. This chain's CDR3 is CTSSYRGNNKPQHF. The CDR3 DNA follows: TGTACCAGCAGCTACAGGGGGAATAATAAGCCCCAGCATTTT.

As to this clone: This clone may be a read error of a much larger clone one base away. The same CDR3 is also encoded by other DNA sequences in this sample. The rearrangement uses TRBV20-1 and TRBJ2-7; the D call may be TRBD1 or TRBD2 (5 bases each). This CDR3 comprises 15 residues. The V gene's germline CDR1 is DFQATT and CDR2 SNEGSKA (reference sequence). Here the CDR3 DNA reads TGCAGTGCTAGAGATGGGGCGGGTGGTAGGGACGAACAGTACTTC. Translation gives CSARDGAGGRDEQYF.

This clone was found many times. Other DNA sequences in this sample translate to the same CDR3. The gene calls are TRBV6-4 and TRBJ2-2, with 7 bases matching TRBD2. V was pared by 6 bases and J by 6 bases, with 7 bases of the junction left unmatched. The CDR3 loop spans 14 amino acids. Germline CDR1 MRHNA, CDR2 SNTAGT. The CDR3 DNA reads as TGTGCCAGCAGCCGTACGGGAGGCCCCGGGGAGCTGTTTTTT. As protein: CASSRTGGPGELFF.

This clone turned up a few times. V and J are TRBV19 and TRBJ1-5; 8 bases line up with TRBD1. The length of the CDR3 is 15 residues. Germline V CDR1 and CDR2: LNHDA, SQIVND (reference sequence). V shed 6 bases and J 5 bases; nucleotides not matched to a gene: 9. The CDR3 DNA sequence: TGTGCCAGTAGCCGGGACAGGATTGTATATCAGCCCCAGCATTTT. As protein: CASSRDRIVYQPQHF.

In this sample, this clone turned up a few times. The chain joins TRBV12-3 or TRBV12-4 to TRBJ2-3; D call uncertain. V was cut by 10 bases and J by 0 bases, with 14 bases left in between. The CDR3 length is 14 residues. The DNA for the CDR3 is TGTGCCACCAAGGTCGCAGCTAGCACAGATACGCAGTATTTT. This codes for CATKVAASTDTQYF.

On this clone: A read error is possible here, since a much larger clone lies one base away. The chain uses TRBV11-1 and TRBJ2-2; possible D gene TRBD2, 5 bases. The CDR3 consists of 16 residues. With 7 bases removed from V and 4 bases from J, the gap between germline ends came to 19 bases. CDR1 SGHAT and CDR2 FQDESV come from the germline V gene (reference sequence). CDR3 sequence: CASNPLGEPSTGELFF. Written as DNA, the CDR3 is TGTGCCAGCAACCCCCTCGGGGAGCCGTCCACCGGGGAGCTGTTTTTT. Supplemented by reference TRBV11-1 and TRBJ2-2, the full variable domain reads EAEVAQSPRYKITEKSQAVAFWCDPISGHATLYWYRQILGQGPELLVQFQDESVVDDSQLPKDRFSAERLKGVDSTLKIQPAELGDSAMYLCASNPLGEPSTGELFFGEGSRLTVL.

Comment on this clone: No conserved phenylalanine or tryptophan ends this CDR3, so it is likely a read error. This chain links TRBV28 with TRBJ1-2; D is unresolved. Germline V gives CDR1 MDHEN, CDR2 SYDVKM. CDR3 length: 13 residues. CDR3 amino acids: CASKEGSGYVYTC. CDR3 DNA sequence: TGTGCCAGCAAGGAGGGTTCGGGCTATGTCTACACCTGC.

Within the sample, this clone is medium-sized. The chain combines TRBV6-2 or TRBV6-3 with TRBJ2-7, with 7 nucleotides matching TRBD1. Germline lookup yields CDR1 MNHEY and CDR2 SVGEGT. The trim removed 2 bases at V and 7 bases at J, leaving 8 bases unmatched. This CDR3 spans 14 amino acids. The CDR3, as DNA: TGTGCCAGCAGTTACAGCGAGGGGGCGCGGGAGCAGTACTTC. Its translation: CASSYSEGAREQYF.

The table lists this clone with many counts. J is TRBJ1-2 and V is TRBV18; D ambiguous. The CDR3 extends over 14 amino acids. Germline-derived CDR1 and CDR2 are KGHSH and LQKENI. The V end lost 3 bases, the J end lost 5 bases, and 13 bases lay between the germline ends. The CDR3 nucleotides are TGTGCCAGCTCACCTCCCGCAGGAAGATATGGCTACACCTTC. This sequence encodes CASSPPAGRYGYTF.

This clone came up a few times. The chain employs TRBV19 and TRBJ1-2; 8 bases align to TRBD1. J was trimmed by 4 bases and V by 6 bases; bases with no gene match: 7. This CDR3 has 14 residues. Germline loops: CDR1 LNHDA, CDR2 SQIVND (reference sequence). CDR3 bases: TGTGCCAGTAGGACAGGGGATTCCCTCTATGGCTACACCTTC. Protein: CASRTGDSLYGYTF.

The rearrangement links TRBV28 to TRBJ1-3; D uncertain. This CDR3 region has 14 residues. Germline lookup yields CDR1 MDHEN and CDR2 SYDVKM. The V end lost 3 bases, the J end lost 4 bases, and 10 bases lay between the germline ends. The CDR3 reads CASSFRVGGNTIYF. DNA of the CDR3: TGTGCCAGCAGTTTTAGGGTTGGGGGAAACACCATATATTTT.

This clone was seen only a few times. This rearrangement joins TRBV12-3 or TRBV12-4 to TRBJ2-1; TRBD2 matches 8 bases. Trimming cost V 5 bases and J 14 bases; bases outside gene matches: 11. The CDR3 has 13 amino acids. The CDR3 bases are TGTGCCAGCAGTCTACCACCGGGGGGGGGTGAGTTCTTC. This gives the protein CASSLPPGGGEFF.

The sample holds one count of this clone. This chain links TRBV5-1 with TRBJ2-1; TRBD1 agrees at 7 bases. The CDR3 runs to 15 residues. With V trimmed by 4 bases and J by 3 bases, 7 bases remained unmatched. Germline V gene sequence: CDR1 SGHRS, CDR2 YFSETQ. The CDR3 bases are TGCGCCAGCAGCGTCCGGGACAGAGACTACAATGAGCAGTTCTTC. It is translated as CASSVRDRDYNEQFF.

This clone was observed a handful of times. The CDR3 DNA reads as TGTGCCAGCAGCCCTAGCGGTCGTCTAGATACGCAGTATTTT. This sequence encodes CASSPSGRLDTQYF. The chain joins TRBV7-3 to TRBJ2-3; the match to TRBD2 covers 7 bases. J gave up 5 bases and V 5 bases, and 7 bases lay outside the gene matches. Germline loops: CDR1 SGHTA, CDR2 FQGTGA. The length of the CDR3 is 14 residues. Filled out from reference TRBV7-3 and TRBJ2-3, the complete variable domain reads GAGVSQTPSNKVTEKGKYVELRCDPISGHTALYWYRQSLGQGPEFLIYFQGTGAADDSGLPNDRFFAVRPEGSVSTLKIQRTERGDSAVYLCASSPSGRLDTQYFGPGTRLTVL.

CDR3 amino acids: CASSFDRYEQYF. In nucleotides, the CDR3 is TGTGCCAGCAGTTTCGACCGCTACGAGCAGTACTTC. The V and J genes are TRBV28 and TRBJ2-7; D ambiguous. The CDR3 extends over 12 amino acids. Germline V gives CDR1 MDHEN, CDR2 SYDVKM. The V and J ends lost 3 bases and 3 bases respectively, with 6 bases between them.

The chain joins TRBV11-2 to TRBJ1-1; D call uncertain. The length of the CDR3 is 11 residues. V gave up 4 bases and J gave up 10 bases, with 10 bases separating them. Germline V gives CDR1 SGHAT, CDR2 FQNNGV. The CDR3 sequence: CASSSGRGAFF. The CDR3 DNA reads TGTGCCAGCAGCTCGGGCCGCGGAGCTTTCTTT.

This clone has only a few counts. Relative to the germline gene, one junction end is altered; a read error may explain this. The chain uses TRBV19 and TRBJ2-1; TRBD2 agrees at 9 bases. Germline V gene sequence: CDR1 LNHDA, CDR2 SQIVND (reference sequence). The CDR3 sequence is 12 residues long. CDR3 coding DNA: TGTGCCAGTAGTGGTAGCGGGAGTGAGCATTTCTTC. Residues: CASSGSGSEHFF. The variable domain in full, with the rest retrieved from reference TRBV19 and TRBJ2-1, is DGGITQSPKYLFRKEGQNVTLSCEQNLNHDAMYWYRQDPGQGLRLIYYSQIVNDFQKGDIAEGYSVSREKKESFPLTVTSAQKNPTAFYLCASSGSGSEHFFGPGTRLTVL.

This chain connects TRBV30 to TRBJ1-2; no reliable D call. Germline CDR1 and CDR2: GTSNPN and SVGIG (reference sequence). Trimming stripped 1 base from V and 0 bases from J, with 12 bases between. The CDR3 length is 15 residues. CDR3 DNA: TGTGCCTGGAGTGAAACTTGGGCAGCTAACTATGGCTACACCTTC. As protein: CAWSETWAANYGYTF.

This clone turned up a few times. The chain has TRBV6-9 and TRBJ1-2, with 8 bases aligning to TRBD1. J lost 4 bases, V lost 2 bases, and 6 bases had no gene match. The CDR3 covers 15 residues. Per germline, CDR1 MNHGY and CDR2 SVAAGI. DNA for the CDR3: TGTGCCAGCAGTTATAGACGGACAGGGACCTATGGCTACACCTTC. It specifies CASSYRRTGTYGYTF.

This clone was observed a handful of times. V gene TRBV6-5 combines with J gene TRBJ1-1; possible D gene TRBD1, 6 bases. The CDR3 contains 14 residues. The V end was cut by 6 bases, the J end by 0 bases, with 11 bases between. Germline CDR1 and CDR2: MNHEY and SVGAGI. The CDR3 is CASSYGGLNTEAFF. In nucleotides, the CDR3 is TGTGCCAGCAGCTACGGGGGCTTGAACACTGAAGCTTTCTTT.

This chain links TRBV7-2 with TRBJ1-1; the D gene is possibly TRBD1 (5 bases). The CDR3 runs to 14 residues. The germline V gene has CDR1 SGHTA and CDR2 FQGNSA. Trimming left V 5 bases short and J 7 bases short, with 17 bases between. The CDR3 loop reads CASSIRRGESEAFF. The CDR3 nucleotides read TGTGCCAGCAGCATTAGGAGGGGCGAGAGTGAAGCTTTCTTT.

The CDR3, as DNA: TGCAGTGCCCCGGGACGGGGATATGAAGCTTTCTTT. This translates into CSAPGRGYEAFF. This chain connects TRBV20-1 to TRBJ1-1; D is perhaps TRBD1 (5 bases). Looked up from germline, CDR1 is DFQATT and CDR2 is SNEGSKA (reference sequence). The CDR3 sequence is 12 residues long. The germline V and J ends were trimmed by 6 bases and 7 bases, with 15 bases remaining between them.

The rearrangement links TRBV9 to TRBJ2-7; TRBD2 matches 7 bases. CDR3 size: 13 residues. V was clipped by 3 bases and J by 0 bases; unmatched bases: 0. CDR1 is SGDLS and CDR2 is YYNGEE in the germline V gene. CDR3 DNA: TGTGCCAGCAGCGGGACTAGCTCCTACGAGCAGTACTTC. It yields the protein CASSGTSSYEQYF. Combining the CDR3 with reference TRBV9 and TRBJ2-7 gives the whole variable domain DSGVTQTPKHLITATGQRVTLRCSPRSGDLSVYWYQQSLDQGLQFLIQYYNGEERAKGNILERFSAQQFPDLHSELNLSSLELGDSALYFCASSGTSSYEQYFGPGTRLTVT.

This clone is labeled as medium-sized. The chain joins TRBV5-1 to TRBJ2-1; TRBD2 aligns across 8 bases. The ends lost 4 bases at V and 6 bases at J; junction bases unmatched: 12. Germline lookup yields CDR1 SGHRS and CDR2 YFSETQ. This CDR3 has 16 residues. The DNA for the CDR3 is TGCGCCAGCAGCCCAACACCGGGACTAGGGACCAATGAGCAGTTCTTC. Translating gives CASSPTPGLGTNEQFF.

This clone was counted many times. Additional DNA sequences in this sample encode the identical CDR3. This chain connects TRBV6-1 to TRBJ1-2, with D perhaps matching TRBD1 (5 bases). The CDR3 runs to 13 residues. Germline V gives CDR1 MNHNS, CDR2 SASEGT. V was trimmed by 8 bases and J by 0 bases, leaving 10 bases between them. In nucleotides, the CDR3 is TGTGCCAGCGGGCCGGGGCCTAACTATGGCTACACCTTC. It encodes CASGPGPNYGYTF.

About this clone: A read error may explain this, as a much larger clone is one base away. In the same sample, other DNA sequences code for this CDR3. The CDR3 protein is CSVDPPPSNEQFF. The CDR3 bases are TGCAGCGTTGACCCTCCGCCCTCCAATGAGCAGTTCTTC. The rearrangement joins TRBV29-1 to TRBJ2-1; D is uncertain. Deletions cut 3 bases from V and 6 bases from J, with 12 bases between. The V gene's germline CDR1 is SQVTM and CDR2 ANQGSEA. The CDR3 has 13 residues.

This chain uses TRBV11-1 with TRBJ2-1; 9 nucleotides line up with TRBD1. Per the germline V gene, CDR1 is SGHAT and CDR2 is FQDESV (reference sequence). The V and J ends lost 7 bases and 8 bases, in that order; junction bases with no gene match: 12. The CDR3 runs 15 residues. CDR3 residues: CASTSLHTGGDEQFF. In DNA form, the CDR3 reads TGTGCCAGCACCTCTCTTCATACAGGGGGCGATGAGCAGTTCTTC. The full variable domain, with the rest looked up from reference TRBV11-1 and TRBJ2-1, is EAEVAQSPRYKITEKSQAVAFWCDPISGHATLYWYRQILGQGPELLVQFQDESVVDDSQLPKDRFSAERLKGVDSTLKIQPAELGDSAMYLCASTSLHTGGDEQFFGPGTRLTVL.

This clone is labeled medium-sized. V gene TRBV20-1 combines with J gene TRBJ2-7; TRBD1 is a possible D gene (5 bases). The CDR3 length is 13 residues. Germline CDR1 is DFQATT and CDR2 is SNEGSKA (reference sequence). V was cut by 5 bases and J by 3 bases, with 14 bases left in between. DNA of the CDR3: TGCAGTGCTGGGGTTGACAGAGACTACGAGCAGTACTTC. Amino acid sequence: CSAGVDRDYEQYF.